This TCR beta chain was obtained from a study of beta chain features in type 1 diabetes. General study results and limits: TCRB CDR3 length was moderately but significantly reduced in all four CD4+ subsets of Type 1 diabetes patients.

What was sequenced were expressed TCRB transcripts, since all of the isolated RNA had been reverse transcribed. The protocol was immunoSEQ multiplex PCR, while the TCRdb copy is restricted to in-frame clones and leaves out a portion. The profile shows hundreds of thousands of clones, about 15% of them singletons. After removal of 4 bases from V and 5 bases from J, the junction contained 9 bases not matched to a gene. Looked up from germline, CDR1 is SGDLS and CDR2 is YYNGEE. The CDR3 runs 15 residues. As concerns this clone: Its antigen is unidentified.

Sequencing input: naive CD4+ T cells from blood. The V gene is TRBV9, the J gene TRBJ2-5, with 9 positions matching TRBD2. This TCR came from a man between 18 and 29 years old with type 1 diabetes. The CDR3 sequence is CASSSGGREGETQYF. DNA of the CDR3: TGTGCCAGCAGCTCCGGGGGGCGGGAGGGGGAGACCCAGTACTTC.